The rows below give T cell receptor beta chains drawn from one sample of a study of cytomegalovirus exposure and HLA in healthy donors. TCRdb's table, derived via immunoSEQ multiplex PCR, lists solely in-frame clones and lacks some. Found here are around 98,000 clones, approximately 88% of them singletons; the top ten hold 3% to 4%. The sequenced material came from PBMCs. The receptors shown here come from a woman aged 25 to 45 in good health and CMV-seronegative. CDR3s include the opening cysteine and the closing phenylalanine or tryptophan. The order of the fields is V gene, J gene, D gene, clone size, CDR3 protein, CDR3 DNA. A D gene is named only where the DNA matches it firmly. Where a row states a size, it is once, few, many or the class of an expanded clone; other rows omit it.

TRBV4-3	TRBJ1-3	NA	NA	CASSQDVGASGNTIYF	TGCGCCAGCAGCCAAGATGTGGGGGCCAGTGGAAACACCATATATTTT
TRBV5-4	TRBJ1-4	NA	NA	CASSSRTDEKLFF	TGTGCCAGCAGTTCACGGACAGACGAAAAACTGTTTTTT
TRBV19	TRBJ2-5	TRBD2	NA	CASSSRGAGLQETQYF	TGTGCCAGTAGTTCCCGTGGAGCGGGGTTGCAAGAGACCCAGTACTTC
TRBV7-2	TRBJ2-2	NA	NA	CASRQGRLTGELFF	TGTGCCAGCAGACAGGGACGGCTTACCGGGGAGCTGTTTTTT
TRBV20-1	TRBJ2-7	NA	NA	CSALLSYEQYF	TGCAGTGCTTTACTCTCCTACGAGCAGTACTTC
TRBV14	TRBJ2-7	TRBD1	NA	CASSQVGGQGYEQYF	TGTGCCAGCAGCCAAGTAGGGGGACAGGGATACGAGCAGTACTTC
TRBV5-4	TRBJ1-1	NA	NA	CASSSRGFEAFF	TGTGCCAGCAGCTCGAGAGGGTTTGAAGCTTTCTTT
TRBV5-4	TRBJ2-7	TRBD1	NA	CASSQAGQGVDEQYF	TGTGCCAGCAGCCAGGCGGGACAGGGAGTCGACGAGCAGTACTTC
TRBV5-1	TRBJ2-1	NA	NA	CASSLVGTGFNQQFF	TGCGCCAGCAGCTTGGTAGGTACAGGGTTTAATCAGCAGTTCTTC
TRBV6-1	TRBJ2-2	NA	NA	CASTQPGIPGELFF	TGTGCCAGCACCCAGCCGGGTATTCCCGGGGAGCTGTTTTTT
TRBV6-6	TRBJ1-5	TRBD1	once	CASSYLQGVQPQHF	TGTGCCAGCAGTTATCTACAGGGGGTTCAGCCCCAGCATTTT
TRBV6-5	TRBJ1-1	NA	NA	CASSKNTEAFF	TGTGCCAGCAGCAAGAACACTGAAGCTTTCTTT
TRBV29-1	TRBJ2-4	NA	NA	CSAFSGIQYF	TGCAGCGCCTTTAGCGGTATTCAGTACTTC
TRBV11-3	TRBJ1-1	NA	NA	CASSLVRNTEAFF	TGTGCCAGCAGCTTAGTCCGGAACACTGAAGCTTTCTTT
TRBV5-6	TRBJ2-7	NA	NA	CASRAGERVQYF	TGTGCCAGCAGAGCTGGGGAGCGCGTGCAGTACTTC
TRBV7-8	TRBJ1-3	NA	NA	CASSAGLHSSGNTIYF	TGTGCCAGCAGCGCAGGACTGCACAGCTCTGGAAACACCATATATTTT
TRBV6-5	TRBJ1-3	NA	NA	CASCNSGNTIYF	TGTGCCAGCTGTAACTCTGGAAACACCATATATTTT
TRBV5-1	TRBJ1-2	NA	NA	CASSPGEGGGYTF	TGCGCCAGCAGTCCAGGGGAGGGCGGAGGCTACACCTTC
TRBV27	TRBJ2-7	TRBD1	few	CASSLKGTGGYEQYF	TGTGCCAGCAGTTTAAAGGGGACAGGGGGCTACGAGCAGTACTTC
TRBV7-3	TRBJ1-1	TRBD1	NA	CASSPGTANTEAFF	TGTGCCAGCAGCCCCGGGACAGCCAACACTGAAGCTTTCTTT
TRBV15	TRBJ2-1	NA	NA	CATSRDLGAEQFF	TGTGCCACCAGCAGAGATCTGGGAGCTGAGCAGTTCTTC
TRBV29-1	TRBJ2-5	TRBD1	NA	CSAGGGQGHQETQYF	TGCAGCGCTGGAGGGGGACAGGGGCACCAAGAGACCCAGTACTTC
TRBV7-9	TRBJ2-5	TRBD1	NA	CASSLFGTVETQYF	TGTGCCAGCAGCTTATTTGGGACAGTAGAGACCCAGTACTTC
TRBV27	TRBJ2-1	TRBD2	NA	CASSHPSGTYNEQFF	TGTGCCAGCAGTCATCCTAGCGGAACCTACAATGAGCAGTTCTTC
TRBV27	TRBJ2-1	NA	NA	CASSLSKSNEQFF	TGTGCCAGCAGTTTATCCAAGAGTAATGAGCAGTTCTTC
TRBV19	TRBJ1-2	NA	NA	CASTPTGIYGYTF	TGTGCCAGTACCCCGACAGGCATTTATGGCTACACCTTC
TRBV27	TRBJ1-2	TRBD1	once	CASSSYPGTGNYGYTF	TGTGCCAGCAGTTCCTACCCCGGGACAGGCAACTATGGCTACACCTTC
TRBV29-1	TRBJ1-4	TRBD1	few	CSVRTGDEKLFF	TGCAGCGTGAGGACAGGGGACGAAAAACTGTTTTTT
TRBV19	TRBJ2-3	TRBD1	NA	CASSISQGAHWRAGSQYF	TGTGCCAGTAGTATTAGTCAGGGGGCCCATTGGAGGGCCGGTTCGCAGTATTTT